This T cell receptor (beta chain) stems from a study of T cell responses to AZD1222 COVID-19 vaccine (dated by TCRdb to the early 2020s). Background for the entire study: AZD1222 recipients whose second dose came at about 4 weeks and those whose second dose came at about 12 weeks were combined into one group, since spike-specific TCR depth and breadth did not differ between the two schedules. TCR sequencing was performed for roughly 250 trial participants, of whom some 200 were given two doses of AZD1222 and some 26 were given two doses of MenACWY control vaccine. Trial participants were enrolled by age into 18-55, 56-69 and 70-plus year subgroups, with approximately 150, 30 and 60 TCR-sequenced participants respectively.

The germline ends are 13 bases apart after V is trimmed by 4 bases and J by 0 bases. The germline V gene (reference sequence) gives CDR1 as SGHKS and CDR2 as YYEKEE. CDR3 length: 15 amino acids, cysteine to phenylalanine. Just CDR3 DNA is preserved here, 45 bases in frame from base 1. The CDR3 regions of human TCRbeta chains were subjected to immunosequencing. In the authors' own workflow: TCRs in the repertoires were matched against a reference library of SARS-CoV-2-specific TCRs that had been generated with the MIRA antigen-specificity platform. Breadth was defined as the fraction of unique TCRs that were SARS-CoV-2-associated, and depth was defined as the fraction of total T cells that were SARS-CoV-2-associated. Using the MIRA data, each spike-specific TCR was assigned both to the spike region to which the TCR was reactive and to a CD4 or CD8 class. Log10-transformed breadth and depth values were compared by one-way ANOVA with Sidak's multiple comparisons tests. The clones in this table, taken by TCRdb from immuneACCESS, are in-frame only. Not every clone is retained; where verified, under half of the shortfall comes from an unresolved V gene, and the cause of the rest is unknown. V and J calls and clone size are those listed in that table; D and trimming were worked out from the DNA. This sample is represented by around 150,000 clones; 85% to 95% of them were singletons. 1.5% to 2% of the sample belongs to the ten largest clones.

Taken with the paper, the label for time point translates to: baseline before first vaccination. Vaccinee samples were obtained from the UK trials COV001 and COV002, which included a single-blind randomized controlled phase 2/3 trial of AZD1222 (ChAdOx1 nCoV-19) in healthy adults. Trial participant PBMC samples were collected at day 0 and day 28 after the second dose for TCRbeta chain sequencing. About this clone itself: This receptor's antigen is unknown. No base-level quality is on record; no much larger clone is a single base apart.

Overall study outcomes, separate from this receptor: No day 14 peak-response samples were available, so repertoires were characterized only after the peak T cell response. The vaccine-associated CD4 TCRs covered the entire spike protein, and the dominant responses fell in regions 160-218 and 743-854. Participants were mostly white British and included more females than males, and it was suggested by the authors that clonal diversity may have been underestimated. After two AZD1222 doses, spike-specific TCR breadth and depth were significantly higher than at day 0 and than in MenACWY recipients. Conclusions about previously exposed vaccinees are limited, since just six or seven AZD1222 recipients were seropositive for SARS-CoV-2 at baseline. In the small 56-69-year group, the increase in depth fell short of significance, most likely because of low power. Nearly half of unique spike-specific TCRs reportedly recognized epitopes outside regions mutated in the B.1.351 and B.1.1.7 variants.

The material was peripheral blood, obtained on day 0 of AZD1222 vaccination. The rearrangement joined TRBV5-5 to TRBJ1-1, with the D gene not confidently named. The source is an adult in good health. The DNA sequence reads TGTGCCAGCAGCCCCATAACAGAGATGAACACTGAAGCTTTCTTT. It is translated as CASSPITEMNTEAFF.